The present entry profiles one TCR beta chain with its context. A much larger clone lies one base from this, so it may be a read error. This CDR3 contains 12 residues. The data stem from a study of identical twins. TCRdb re-called the 5' RACE reads with MiXCR, one entry per CDR3 protein. The sample holds 1.5 million to 2 million distinct CDR3 sequences, 25% to 35% seen once. The chain recombines TRBV21-1 with TRBJ2-1. TRBV21-1 is termed a pseudogene. The source material was cord blood. This clonotype was sampled from a newborn girl in good health. CDR3 coding DNA: TGTGCCAGCAGCAAAGCGCTTTACGAGCAGTTCTTC. Encoded protein: CASSKALYEQFF.